This T cell receptor (beta chain) was profiled in a study of cytomegalovirus exposure and HLA in healthy donors. Points from the study as a whole: The investigators catalogued 150 to 200 TCR beta chains as cytomegalovirus-associated.

The protocol was immunoSEQ multiplex PCR, while the TCRdb copy is restricted to in-frame clones and leaves out a portion. Of about 240,000 clones listed, 70% to 90% are singletons. As for this clone: The target antigen is unknown.

The CDR3 is 14 residues long. V shed 7 bases and J 3 bases; nucleotides not matched to a gene: 5. The germline gives CDR1 SGHDT, CDR2 YYEEEE. This receptor was obtained from a woman under 40 in good health and CMV-seropositive. Specimen: PBMCs. The chain employs TRBV5-6 and TRBJ2-3, with TRBD1 matching 10 bases. CDR3 sequence: CASLDRGRTDTQYF. The CDR3 DNA is TGTGCCAGCCTAGACAGGGGGCGGACAGATACGCAGTATTTT.